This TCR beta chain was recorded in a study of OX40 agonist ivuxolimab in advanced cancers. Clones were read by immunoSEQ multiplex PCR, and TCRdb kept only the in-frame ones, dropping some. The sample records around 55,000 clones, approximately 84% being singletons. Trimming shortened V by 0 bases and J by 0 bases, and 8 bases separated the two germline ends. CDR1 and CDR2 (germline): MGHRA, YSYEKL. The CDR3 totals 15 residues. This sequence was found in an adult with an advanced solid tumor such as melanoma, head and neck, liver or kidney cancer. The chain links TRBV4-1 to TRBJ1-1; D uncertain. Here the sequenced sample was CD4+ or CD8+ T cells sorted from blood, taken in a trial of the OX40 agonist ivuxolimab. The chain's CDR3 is CASSQDPGLNTEAFF. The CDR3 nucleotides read TGCGCCAGCAGCCAAGACCCCGGGCTGAACACTGAAGCTTTCTTT.